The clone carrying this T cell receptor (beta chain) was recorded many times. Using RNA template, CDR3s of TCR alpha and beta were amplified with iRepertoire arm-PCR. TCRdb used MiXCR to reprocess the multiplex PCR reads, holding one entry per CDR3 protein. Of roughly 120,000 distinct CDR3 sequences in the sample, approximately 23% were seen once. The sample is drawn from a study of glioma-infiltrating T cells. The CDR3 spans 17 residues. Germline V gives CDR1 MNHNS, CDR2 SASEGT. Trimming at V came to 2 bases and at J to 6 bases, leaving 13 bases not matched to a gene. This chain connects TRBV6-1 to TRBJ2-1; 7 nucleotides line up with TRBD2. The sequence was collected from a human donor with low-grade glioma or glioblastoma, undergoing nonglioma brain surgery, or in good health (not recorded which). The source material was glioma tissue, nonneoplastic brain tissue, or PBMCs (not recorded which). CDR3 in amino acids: CASSETFPSGDFNEQFF. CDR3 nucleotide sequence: TGTGCCAGCAGTGAAACTTTTCCTAGCGGAGACTTCAATGAGCAGTTCTTC.